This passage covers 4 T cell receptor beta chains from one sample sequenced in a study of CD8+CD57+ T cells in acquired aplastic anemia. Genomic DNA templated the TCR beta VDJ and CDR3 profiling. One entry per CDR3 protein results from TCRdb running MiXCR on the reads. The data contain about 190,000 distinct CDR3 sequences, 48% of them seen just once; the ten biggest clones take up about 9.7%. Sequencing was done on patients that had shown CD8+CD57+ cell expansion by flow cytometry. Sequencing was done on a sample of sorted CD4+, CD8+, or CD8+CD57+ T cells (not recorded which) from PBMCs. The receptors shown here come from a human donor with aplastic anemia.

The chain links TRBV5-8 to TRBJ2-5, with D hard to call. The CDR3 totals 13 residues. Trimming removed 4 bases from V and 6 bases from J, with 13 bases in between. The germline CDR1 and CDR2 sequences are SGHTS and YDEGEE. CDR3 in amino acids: CASSENQHQTQYF. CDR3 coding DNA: TGTGCCAGCAGCGAGAATCAACACCAGACCCAGTACTTC.

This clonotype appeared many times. CDR3 residues: CASRPPTAQETQYF. DNA of the CDR3: TGTGCCAGCAGGCCCCCGACAGCCCAAGAGACCCAGTACTTC. The gene calls are TRBV2 and TRBJ2-5; D is perhaps TRBD1 (5 bases). V shed 6 bases and J shed 1 base, with 12 bases lying between them. This CDR3 comprises 14 residues. The germline V gene encodes CDR1 SNHLY and CDR2 FYNNEI.

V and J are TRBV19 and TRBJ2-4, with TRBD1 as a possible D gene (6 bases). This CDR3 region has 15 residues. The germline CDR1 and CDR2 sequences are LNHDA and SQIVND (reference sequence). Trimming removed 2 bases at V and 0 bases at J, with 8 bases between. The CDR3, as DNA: TGTGCCAGTAGTATATGGACAGAAGCCAAAAACATTCAGTACTTC. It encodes CASSIWTEAKNIQYF.

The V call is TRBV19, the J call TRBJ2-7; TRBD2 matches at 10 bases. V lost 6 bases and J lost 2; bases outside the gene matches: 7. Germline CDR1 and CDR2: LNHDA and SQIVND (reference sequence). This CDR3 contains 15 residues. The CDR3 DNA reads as TGTGCCAGTAGGAACACTAGCGGGGTACCCTACGAGCAGTACTTC. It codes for CASRNTSGVPYEQYF.